This TCR beta chain emerged from a study of cytomegalovirus exposure and HLA in healthy donors. Study context: There were roughly 110 million unique TCR beta sequences, drawn from around 180 million T cells, in an earlier analysis.

Per germline, CDR1 MNHNY and CDR2 SVGAGI (reference sequence). V lost 8 bases, J lost 4 bases, and 9 bases stayed unmatched. The CDR3 has 15 residues. PCR amplification relied on 60 Vbeta primers (plus 13 Jbeta primers). The data were produced by immunoSEQ multiplex PCR, yet TCRdb's version contains in-frame clones alone and is incomplete. The profile shows 50,000 or so clones, 72% of them singletons. Healthy people donating bone marrow made up the donors. Though probably carrying unrecorded immune exposures, donors were nominally healthy at sampling. The specimen was PBMCs. This rearrangement joins TRBV6-6 to TRBJ1-3; TRBD1 aligns across 9 bases. This receptor was obtained from a woman aged 45-59 years in good health and CMV-seronegative. The CDR3 reads CASGSGTGTGNTIYF. CDR3 coding DNA: TGTGCCAGCGGCTCCGGGACAGGGACAGGAAACACCATATATTTT.